The subject of this entry is one TCR beta chain. The record originates from a study of blood T cell repertoires in COVID-19. Study-level information: In each case, the material was cDNA or gDNA derived from T cells, B-cell-depleted T cells, or PBMCs.

The CDR3 is 15 residues long. Germline CDR1 is SGHDT and CDR2 is YYEEEE. V was clipped by 6 bases and J by 4 bases; unmatched bases: 10. Assay: immunoSEQ multiplex PCR; the TCRdb copy retains only in-frame clones and omits some. In the table there are about 27,000 clones, roughly 80% of which are singletons. The V call is TRBV5-6, the J call TRBJ2-7; 10 bases agree with TRBD1. What was sequenced was peripheral blood. The receptor's source is a man aged 70 or older with active COVID-19. The CDR3 DNA reads TGTGCCAGCACCGACGGGACAGGGGTTTTTTACGAGCAGTACTTC. Its translation: CASTDGTGVFYEQYF.